This T cell receptor beta chain was profiled in a study of T cells in narcolepsy. The CDR3 is made up of 14 amino acids. Germline trimming cut 1 base from V and 9 bases from J; bases unmatched to any gene: 3. CDR1 SGDLS and CDR2 YYNGEE come from the germline V gene. Profiling relied on immunoSEQ multiplex PCR, and the TCRdb table lists in-frame clones only, not all of them. In the table there are more than 30,000 clones, roughly four fifths of which are singletons. The TCR was taken from a human donor with narcolepsy. This sequence joins TRBV9 and TRBJ1-6; 8 bases map to TRBD1. The sequenced sample was CD45RA- memory CD4+ T cells from PBMCs. This CDR3 is CASSVQGAGSPLHF. The CDR3 DNA sequence: TGTGCCAGCAGCGTACAGGGGGCAGGTTCACCCCTCCACTTT.